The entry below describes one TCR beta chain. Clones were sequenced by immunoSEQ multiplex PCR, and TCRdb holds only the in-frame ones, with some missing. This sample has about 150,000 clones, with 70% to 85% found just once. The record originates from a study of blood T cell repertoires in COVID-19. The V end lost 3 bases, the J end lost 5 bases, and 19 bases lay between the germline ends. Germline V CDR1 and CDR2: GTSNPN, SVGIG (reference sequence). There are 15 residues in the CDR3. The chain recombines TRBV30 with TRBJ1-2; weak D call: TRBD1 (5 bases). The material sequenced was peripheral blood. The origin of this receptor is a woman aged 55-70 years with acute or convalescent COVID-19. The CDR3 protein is CAWRGGELSKYGYTF. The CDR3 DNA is TGTGCCTGGAGGGGAGGGGAACTGAGCAAGTATGGCTACACCTTC. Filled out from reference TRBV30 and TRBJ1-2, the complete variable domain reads SQTIHQWPATLVQPVGSPLSLECTVEGTSNPNLYWYRQAAGRGLQLLFYSVGIGQISSEVPQNLSASRPQDRQFILSSKKLLLSDSGFYLCAWRGGELSKYGYTFGSGTRLTVV.